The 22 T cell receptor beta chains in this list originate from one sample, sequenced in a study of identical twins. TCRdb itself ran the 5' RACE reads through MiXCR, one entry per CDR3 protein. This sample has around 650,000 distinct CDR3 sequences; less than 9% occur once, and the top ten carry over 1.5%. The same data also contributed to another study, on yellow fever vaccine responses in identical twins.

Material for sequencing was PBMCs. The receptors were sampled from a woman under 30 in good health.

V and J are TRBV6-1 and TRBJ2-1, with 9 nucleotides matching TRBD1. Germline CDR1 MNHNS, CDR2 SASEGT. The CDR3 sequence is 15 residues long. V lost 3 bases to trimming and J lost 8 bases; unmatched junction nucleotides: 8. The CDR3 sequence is CASSEGGTGNDEQFF. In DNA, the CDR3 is TGTGCCAGCAGTGAGGGCGGGACAGGGAATGATGAGCAGTTCTTC.

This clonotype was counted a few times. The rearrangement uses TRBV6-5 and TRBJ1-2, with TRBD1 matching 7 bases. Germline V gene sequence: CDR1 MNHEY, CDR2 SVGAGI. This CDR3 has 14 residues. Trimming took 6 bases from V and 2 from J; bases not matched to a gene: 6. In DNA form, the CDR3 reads TGTGCCAGCAGATTATTACAGGGGAACTATGGCTACACCTTC. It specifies CASRLLQGNYGYTF.

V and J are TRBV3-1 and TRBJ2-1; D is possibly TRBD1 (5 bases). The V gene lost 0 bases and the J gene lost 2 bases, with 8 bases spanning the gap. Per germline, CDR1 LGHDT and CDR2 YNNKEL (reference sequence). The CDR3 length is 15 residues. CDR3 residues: CASSQEETAYNEQFF. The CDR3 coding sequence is TGTGCCAGCAGCCAAGAAGAGACAGCCTACAATGAGCAGTTCTTC.

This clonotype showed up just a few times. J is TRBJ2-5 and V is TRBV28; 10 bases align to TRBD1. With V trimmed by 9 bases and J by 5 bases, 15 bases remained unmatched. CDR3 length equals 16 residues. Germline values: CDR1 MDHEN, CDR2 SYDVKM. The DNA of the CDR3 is TGTGCCAGTACAGGAGACAGGGGGCTTTTTGTGGAGACCCAGTACTTC. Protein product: CASTGDRGLFVETQYF.

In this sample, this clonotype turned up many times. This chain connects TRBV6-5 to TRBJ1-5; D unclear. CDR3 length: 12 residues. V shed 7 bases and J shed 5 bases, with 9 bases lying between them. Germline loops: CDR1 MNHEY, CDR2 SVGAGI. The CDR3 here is CASNRLDQPQHF. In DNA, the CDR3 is TGTGCCAGCAATCGGCTTGATCAGCCCCAGCATTTT.

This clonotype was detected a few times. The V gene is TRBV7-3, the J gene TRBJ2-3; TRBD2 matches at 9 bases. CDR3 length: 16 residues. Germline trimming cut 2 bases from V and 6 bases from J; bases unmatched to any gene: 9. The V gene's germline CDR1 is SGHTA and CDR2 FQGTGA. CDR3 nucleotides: TGTGCCAGCAGCTTAGGAGTAGCGGGAGCTCACGATACGCAGTATTTT. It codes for CASSLGVAGAHDTQYF.

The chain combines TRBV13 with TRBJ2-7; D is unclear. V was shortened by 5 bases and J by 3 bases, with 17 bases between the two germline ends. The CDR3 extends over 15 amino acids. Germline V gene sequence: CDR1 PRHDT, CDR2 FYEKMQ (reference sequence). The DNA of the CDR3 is TGTGCCAGCAGCCAAGCCTTGGGCGGCGTCTACGAGCAGTACGTC. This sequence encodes CASSQALGGVYEQYV.

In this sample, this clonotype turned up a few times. CDR3 region: CASSQVSLNWDREETQYF. The CDR3 DNA sequence: TGTGCCAGCAGCCAAGTATCCTTAAATTGGGACAGGGAAGAGACCCAGTACTTC. This chain connects TRBV4-2 to TRBJ2-5, with TRBD1 matching over 9 bases. Germline V CDR1 and CDR2: LGHNA, YNFKEQ. The V segment lost 1 base and the J segment 3 bases; nucleotides outside the gene matches: 12. The CDR3 is made up of 18 amino acids.

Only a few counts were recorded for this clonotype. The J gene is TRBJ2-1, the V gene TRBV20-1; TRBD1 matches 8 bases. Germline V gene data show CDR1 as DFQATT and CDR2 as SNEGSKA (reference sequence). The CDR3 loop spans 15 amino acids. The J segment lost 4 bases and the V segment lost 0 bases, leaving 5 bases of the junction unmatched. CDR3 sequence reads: CSARDPGQGYNEQFF. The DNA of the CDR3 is TGCAGTGCTAGAGATCCAGGACAGGGATACAATGAGCAGTTCTTC.

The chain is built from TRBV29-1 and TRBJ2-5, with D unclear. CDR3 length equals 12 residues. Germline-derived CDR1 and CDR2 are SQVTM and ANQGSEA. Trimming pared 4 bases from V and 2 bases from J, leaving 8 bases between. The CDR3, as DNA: TGCAGCGTTGCGCGGATGCAAGAGACCCAGTACTTC. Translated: CSVARMQETQYF.

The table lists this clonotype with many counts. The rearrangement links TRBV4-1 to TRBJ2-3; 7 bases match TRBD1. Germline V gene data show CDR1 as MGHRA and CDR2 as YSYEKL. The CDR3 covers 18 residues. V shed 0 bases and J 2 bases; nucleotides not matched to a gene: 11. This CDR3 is CASSQDSRGQKNTDTQYF. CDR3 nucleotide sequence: TGCGCCAGCAGCCAAGATTCGAGGGGACAGAAGAACACAGATACGCAGTATTTT.

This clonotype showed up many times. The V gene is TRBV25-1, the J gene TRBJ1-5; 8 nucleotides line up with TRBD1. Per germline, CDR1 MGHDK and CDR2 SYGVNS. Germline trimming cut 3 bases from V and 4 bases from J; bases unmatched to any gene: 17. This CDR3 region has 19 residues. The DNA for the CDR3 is TGTGCCAGCAGTGAGAGTCAGGGGGCTTCCCCAGGCCCGAATCAGCCCCAGCATTTT. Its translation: CASSESQGASPGPNQPQHF. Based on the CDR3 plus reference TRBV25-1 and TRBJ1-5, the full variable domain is EADIYQTPRYLVIGTGKKITLECSQTMGHDKMYWYQQDPGMELHLIHYSYGVNSTEKGDLSSESTVSRIRTEHFPLTLESARPSHTSQYLCASSESQGASPGPNQPQHFGDGTRLSIL.

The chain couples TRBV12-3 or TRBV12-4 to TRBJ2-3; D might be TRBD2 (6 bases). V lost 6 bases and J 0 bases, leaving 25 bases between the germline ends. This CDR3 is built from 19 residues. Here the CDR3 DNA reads TGTGCCAGCAGCCCTCGCCGGGGCGGGCCTGGGGGGAGCACAGATACGCAGTATTTT. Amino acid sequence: CASSPRRGGPGGSTDTQYF.

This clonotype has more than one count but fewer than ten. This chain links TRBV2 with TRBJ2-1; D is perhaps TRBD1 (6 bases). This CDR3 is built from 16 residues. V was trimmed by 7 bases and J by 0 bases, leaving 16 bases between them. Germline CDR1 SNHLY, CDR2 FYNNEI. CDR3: CASKTWGLSSYNEQFF. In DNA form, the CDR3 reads TGTGCCAGCAAAACGTGGGGGCTAAGCTCCTACAATGAGCAGTTCTTC.

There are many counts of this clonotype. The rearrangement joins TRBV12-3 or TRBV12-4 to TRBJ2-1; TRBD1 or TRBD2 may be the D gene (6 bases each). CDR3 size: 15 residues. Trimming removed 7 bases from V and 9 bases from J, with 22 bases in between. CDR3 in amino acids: CASILGGILGSEQFF. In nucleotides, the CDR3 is TGTGCCAGCATCCTAGGGGGGATACTAGGTTCTGAGCAGTTCTTC.

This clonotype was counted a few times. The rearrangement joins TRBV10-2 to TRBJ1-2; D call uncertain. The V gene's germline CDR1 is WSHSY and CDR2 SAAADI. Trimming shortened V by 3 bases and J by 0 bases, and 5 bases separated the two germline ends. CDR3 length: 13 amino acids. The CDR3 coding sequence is TGCGCCAGCAGTGAATTGGCTAACTATGGCTACACCTTC. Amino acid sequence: CASSELANYGYTF.

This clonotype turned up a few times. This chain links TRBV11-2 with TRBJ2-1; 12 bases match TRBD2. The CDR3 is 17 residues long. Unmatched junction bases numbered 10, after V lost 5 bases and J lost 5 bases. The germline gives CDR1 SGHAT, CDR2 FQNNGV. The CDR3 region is CASSTRTSGGFNNEQFF. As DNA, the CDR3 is TGTGCCAGCAGCACCCGCACTAGCGGGGGGTTCAACAATGAGCAGTTCTTC.

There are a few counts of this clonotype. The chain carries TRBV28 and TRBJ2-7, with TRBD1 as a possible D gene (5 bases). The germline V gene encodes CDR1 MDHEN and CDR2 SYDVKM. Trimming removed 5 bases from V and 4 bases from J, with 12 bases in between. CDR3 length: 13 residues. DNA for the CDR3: TGTGCCAGCAGTGAGGACATTTTATACGAGCAGTACTTC. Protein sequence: CASSEDILYEQYF.

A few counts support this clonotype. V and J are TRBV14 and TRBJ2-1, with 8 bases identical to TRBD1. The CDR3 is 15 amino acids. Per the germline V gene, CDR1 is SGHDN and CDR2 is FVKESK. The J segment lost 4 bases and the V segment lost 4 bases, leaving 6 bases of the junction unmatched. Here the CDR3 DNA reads TGTGCCAGCAGCCCGGAAGACAGGGGTTACAATGAGCAGTTCTTC. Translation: CASSPEDRGYNEQFF.

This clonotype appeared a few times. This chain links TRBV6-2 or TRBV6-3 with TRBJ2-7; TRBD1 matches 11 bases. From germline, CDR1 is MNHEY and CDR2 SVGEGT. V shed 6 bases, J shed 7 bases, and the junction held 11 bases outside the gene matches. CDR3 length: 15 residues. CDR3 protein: CASRVLGQGAPEQYF. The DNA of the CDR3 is TGTGCCAGCAGGGTACTTGGACAGGGGGCGCCTGAGCAGTACTTC.

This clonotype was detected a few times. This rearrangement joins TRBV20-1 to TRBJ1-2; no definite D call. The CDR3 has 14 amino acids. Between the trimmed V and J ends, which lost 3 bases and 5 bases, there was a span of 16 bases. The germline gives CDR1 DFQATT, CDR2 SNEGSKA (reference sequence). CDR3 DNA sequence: TGCAGTGCTAGTGGGGATTTGTACCAATATGGCTACACCTTC. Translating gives CSASGDLYQYGYTF.

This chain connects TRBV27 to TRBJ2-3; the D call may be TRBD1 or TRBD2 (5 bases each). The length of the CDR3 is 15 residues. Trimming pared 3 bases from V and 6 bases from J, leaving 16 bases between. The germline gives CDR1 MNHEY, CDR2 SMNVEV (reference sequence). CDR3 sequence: CASSFVGPTRDTQYF. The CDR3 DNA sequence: TGTGCCAGCAGTTTTGTGGGGCCCACTAGGGATACGCAGTATTTT.